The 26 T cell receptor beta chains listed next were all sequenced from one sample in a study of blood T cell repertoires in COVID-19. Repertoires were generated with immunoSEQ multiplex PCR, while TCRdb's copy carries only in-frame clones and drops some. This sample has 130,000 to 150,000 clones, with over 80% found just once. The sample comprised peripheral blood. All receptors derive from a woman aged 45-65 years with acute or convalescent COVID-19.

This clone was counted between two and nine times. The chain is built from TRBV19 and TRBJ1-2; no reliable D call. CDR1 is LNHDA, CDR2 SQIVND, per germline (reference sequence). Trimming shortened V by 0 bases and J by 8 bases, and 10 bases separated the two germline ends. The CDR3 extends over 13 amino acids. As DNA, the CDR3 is TGTGCCAGTAGTATAGACGAGTGGAGCGGCTACACCTTC. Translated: CASSIDEWSGYTF.

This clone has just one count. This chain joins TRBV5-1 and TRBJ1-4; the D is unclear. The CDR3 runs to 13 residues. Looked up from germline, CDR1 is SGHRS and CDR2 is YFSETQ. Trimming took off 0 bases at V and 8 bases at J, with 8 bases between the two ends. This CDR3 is CASSLGQVEKLFF. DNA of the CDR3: TGCGCCAGCAGCTTGGGACAAGTCGAAAAACTGTTTTTT.

Here the CDR3 DNA reads TGCGCCAGCAGCCAAGATATGGACAGGGAACTGTTTTTT. Its protein is CASSQDMDRELFF. The chain employs TRBV4-1 and TRBJ1-4, with 8 bases aligning to TRBD1. The CDR3 has 13 residues. Germline V gene sequence: CDR1 MGHRA, CDR2 YSYEKL. The ends lost 0 bases at V and 12 bases at J; junction bases unmatched: 3.

CDR3 region: CASSLGQGESYNSPLHF. The CDR3 bases are TGTGCCAGCAGTTTGGGACAGGGTGAATCCTATAATTCACCCCTCCACTTT. The chain links TRBV28 to TRBJ1-6; 9 nucleotides agree with TRBD1. Germline lookup yields CDR1 MDHEN and CDR2 SYDVKM. Trimming took 3 bases from V and 1 from J; bases not matched to a gene: 4. The CDR3 runs to 17 residues. Filled out from reference TRBV28 and TRBJ1-6, the complete variable domain reads DVKVTQSSRYLVKRTGEKVFLECVQDMDHENMFWYRQDPGLGLRLIYFSYDVKMKEKGDIPEGYSVSREKKERFSLILESASTNQTSMYLCASSLGQGESYNSPLHFGNGTRLTVT.

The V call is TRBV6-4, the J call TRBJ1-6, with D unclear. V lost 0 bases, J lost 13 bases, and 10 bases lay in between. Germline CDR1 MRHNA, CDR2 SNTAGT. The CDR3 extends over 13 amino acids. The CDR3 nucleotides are TGTGCCAGCAGTGACTCGGCGGCGACGCCCCTCCACTTT. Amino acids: CASSDSAATPLHF.

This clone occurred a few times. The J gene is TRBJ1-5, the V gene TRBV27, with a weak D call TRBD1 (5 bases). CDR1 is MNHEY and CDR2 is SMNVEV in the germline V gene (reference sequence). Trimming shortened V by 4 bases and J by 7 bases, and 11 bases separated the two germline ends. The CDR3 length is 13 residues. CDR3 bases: TGTGCCAGCAGTTGGTCGGGACTCCAGCCCCAGCATTTT. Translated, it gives CASSWSGLQPQHF.

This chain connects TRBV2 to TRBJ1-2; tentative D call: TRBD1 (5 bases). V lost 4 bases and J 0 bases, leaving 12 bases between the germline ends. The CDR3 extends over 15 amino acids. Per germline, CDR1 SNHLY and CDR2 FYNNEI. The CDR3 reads CASSVQGRSNYGYTF. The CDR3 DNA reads TGTGCCAGCAGTGTTCAGGGAAGGTCTAACTATGGCTACACCTTC. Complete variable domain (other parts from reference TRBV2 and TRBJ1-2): EPEVTQTPSHQVTQMGQEVILRCVPISNHLYFYWYRQILGQKVEFLVSFYNNEISEKSEIFDDQFSVERPDGSNFTLKIRSTKLEDSAMYFCASSVQGRSNYGYTFGSGTRLTVV.

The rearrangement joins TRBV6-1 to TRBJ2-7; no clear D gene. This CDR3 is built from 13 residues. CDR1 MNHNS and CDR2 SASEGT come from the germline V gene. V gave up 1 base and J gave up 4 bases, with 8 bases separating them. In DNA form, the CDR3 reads TGTGCCAGCAGTGAAGACGGGTTATACGAGCAGTACTTC. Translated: CASSEDGLYEQYF.

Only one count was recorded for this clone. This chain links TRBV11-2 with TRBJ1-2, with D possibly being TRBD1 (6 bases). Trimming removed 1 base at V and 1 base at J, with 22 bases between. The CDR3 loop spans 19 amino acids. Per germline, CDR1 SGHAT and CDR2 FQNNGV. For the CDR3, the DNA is TGTGCCAGCAGCTTAGTGAGGACAGAGCACGCAAAGAATAACTATGGCTACACCTTC. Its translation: CASSLVRTEHAKNNYGYTF.

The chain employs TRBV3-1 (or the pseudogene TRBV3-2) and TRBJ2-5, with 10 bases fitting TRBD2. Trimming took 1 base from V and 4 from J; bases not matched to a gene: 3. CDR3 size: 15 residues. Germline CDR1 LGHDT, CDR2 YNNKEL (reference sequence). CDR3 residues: CASSQAPSGGETQYF. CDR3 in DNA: TGTGCCAGCAGCCAAGCACCTAGCGGGGGAGAGACCCAGTACTTC.

CDR3 region: CATSDFTGGGYTF. The CDR3 bases are TGTGCCACCAGTGATTTTACAGGGGGCGGCTACACCTTC. This chain links TRBV24-1 with TRBJ1-2; 9 bases are shared with TRBD1. J gave up 8 bases and V 1 base, and 1 base lay outside the gene matches. Germline lookup yields CDR1 KGHDR and CDR2 SFDVKD. The CDR3 extends over 13 amino acids.

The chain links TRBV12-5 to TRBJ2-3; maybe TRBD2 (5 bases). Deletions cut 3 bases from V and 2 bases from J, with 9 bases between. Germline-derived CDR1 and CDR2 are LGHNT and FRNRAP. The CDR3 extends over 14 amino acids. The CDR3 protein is CASGFSRVTDTQYF. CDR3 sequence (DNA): TGTGCTAGTGGTTTTTCGCGGGTCACAGATACGCAGTATTTT.

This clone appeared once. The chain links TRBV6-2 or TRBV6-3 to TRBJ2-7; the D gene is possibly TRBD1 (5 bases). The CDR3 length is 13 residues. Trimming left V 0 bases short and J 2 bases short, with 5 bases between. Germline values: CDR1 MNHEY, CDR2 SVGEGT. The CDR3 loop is CASSYSDTYEQYF. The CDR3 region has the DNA TGTGCCAGCAGTTACTCGGACACCTACGAGCAGTACTTC.

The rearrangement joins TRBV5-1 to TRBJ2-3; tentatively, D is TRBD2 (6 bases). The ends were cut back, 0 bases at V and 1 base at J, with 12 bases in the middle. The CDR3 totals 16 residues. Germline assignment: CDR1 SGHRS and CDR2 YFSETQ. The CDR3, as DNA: TGCGCCAGCAGCTTGGGAGGGGCTAGCGGCACAGATACGCAGTATTTT. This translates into CASSLGGASGTDTQYF.

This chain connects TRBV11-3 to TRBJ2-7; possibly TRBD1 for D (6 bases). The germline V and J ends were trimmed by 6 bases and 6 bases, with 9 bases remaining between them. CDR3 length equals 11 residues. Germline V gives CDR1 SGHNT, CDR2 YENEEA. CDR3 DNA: TGTGCCAGCAGTAGAGGGGGCGAGCAGTACTTC. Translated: CASSRGGEQYF.

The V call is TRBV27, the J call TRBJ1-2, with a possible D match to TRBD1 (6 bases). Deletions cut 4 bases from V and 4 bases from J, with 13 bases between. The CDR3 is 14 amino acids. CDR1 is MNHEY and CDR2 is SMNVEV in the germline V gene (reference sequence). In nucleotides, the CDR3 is TGTGCCAGCAGTTCCCTTGACAGGAGCTATGGCTACACCTTC. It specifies CASSSLDRSYGYTF.

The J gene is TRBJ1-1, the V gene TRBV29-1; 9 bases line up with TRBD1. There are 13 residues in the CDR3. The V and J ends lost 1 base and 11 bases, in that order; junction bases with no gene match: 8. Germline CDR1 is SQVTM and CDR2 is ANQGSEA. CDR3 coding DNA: TGCAGCGTTGAAGTGGGGACAGGGAAGCGGGCTTTCTTT. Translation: CSVEVGTGKRAFF.

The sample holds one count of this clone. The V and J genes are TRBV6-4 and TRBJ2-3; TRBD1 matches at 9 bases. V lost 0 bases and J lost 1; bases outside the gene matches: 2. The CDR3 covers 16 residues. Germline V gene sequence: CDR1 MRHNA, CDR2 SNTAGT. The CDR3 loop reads CASSDSRTGGTDTQYF. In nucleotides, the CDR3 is TGTGCCAGCAGTGACTCGAGGACAGGGGGCACAGATACGCAGTATTTT.

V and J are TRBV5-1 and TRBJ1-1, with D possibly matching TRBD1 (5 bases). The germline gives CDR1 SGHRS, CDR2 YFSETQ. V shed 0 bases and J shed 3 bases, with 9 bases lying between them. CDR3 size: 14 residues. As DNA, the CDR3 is TGCGCCAGCAGCTTGGCGGGGACTTACACTGAAGCTTTCTTT. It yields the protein CASSLAGTYTEAFF. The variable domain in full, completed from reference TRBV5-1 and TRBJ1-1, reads KAGVTQTPRYLIKTRGQQVTLSCSPISGHRSVSWYQQTPGQGLQFLFEYFSETQRNKGNFPGRFSGRQFSNSRSEMNVSTLELGDSALYLCASSLAGTYTEAFFGQGTRLTVV.

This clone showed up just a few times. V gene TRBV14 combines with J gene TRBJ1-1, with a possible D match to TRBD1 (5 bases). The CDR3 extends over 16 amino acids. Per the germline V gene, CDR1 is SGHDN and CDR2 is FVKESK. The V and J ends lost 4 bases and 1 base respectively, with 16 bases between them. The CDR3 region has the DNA TGTGCCAGCAGCCTTCGGGGGGTCAGGCCGAACACTGAAGCTTTCTTT. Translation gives CASSLRGVRPNTEAFF.

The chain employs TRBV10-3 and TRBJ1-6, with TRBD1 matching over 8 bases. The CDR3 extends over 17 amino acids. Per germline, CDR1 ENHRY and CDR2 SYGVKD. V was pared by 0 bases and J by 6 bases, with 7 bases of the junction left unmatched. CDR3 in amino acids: CAISESNFDRGNSPLHF. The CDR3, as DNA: TGTGCCATCAGTGAGTCGAACTTCGACAGGGGTAATTCACCCCTCCACTTT.

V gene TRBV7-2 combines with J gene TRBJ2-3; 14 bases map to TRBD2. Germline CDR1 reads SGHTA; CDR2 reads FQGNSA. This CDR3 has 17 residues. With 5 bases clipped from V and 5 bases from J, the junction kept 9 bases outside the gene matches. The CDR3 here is CASSRTPTSGRGDTQYF. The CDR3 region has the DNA TGTGCCAGCAGCCGGACTCCGACTAGCGGGAGGGGAGATACGCAGTATTTT.

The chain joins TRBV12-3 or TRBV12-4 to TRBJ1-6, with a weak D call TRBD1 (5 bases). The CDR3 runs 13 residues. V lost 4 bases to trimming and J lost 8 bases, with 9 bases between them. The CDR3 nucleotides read TGTGCCAGCAGTTCCAACAGGCATTCACCCCTCCACTTT. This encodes CASSSNRHSPLHF.

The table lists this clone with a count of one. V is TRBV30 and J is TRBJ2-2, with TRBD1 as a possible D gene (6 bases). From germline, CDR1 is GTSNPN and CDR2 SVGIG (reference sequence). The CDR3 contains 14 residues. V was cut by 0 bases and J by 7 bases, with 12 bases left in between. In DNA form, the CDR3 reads TGTGCCTGGAGTGTAATAGGGGGTATCGGGGAGCTGTTTTTT. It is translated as CAWSVIGGIGELFF.

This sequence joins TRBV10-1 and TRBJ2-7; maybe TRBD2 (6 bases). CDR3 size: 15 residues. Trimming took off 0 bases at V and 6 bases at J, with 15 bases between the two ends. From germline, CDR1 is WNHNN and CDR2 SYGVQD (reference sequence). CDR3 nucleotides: TGCGCCAGCAGTGAGTCAAACGGGAGAGGTGGCGAGCAGTACTTC. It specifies CASSESNGRGGEQYF.

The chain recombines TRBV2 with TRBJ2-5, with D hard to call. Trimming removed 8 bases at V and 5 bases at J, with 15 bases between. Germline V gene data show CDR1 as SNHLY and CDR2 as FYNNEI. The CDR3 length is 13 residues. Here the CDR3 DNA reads TGTGCCAGCGTTCCCAATAGCTTGGAGACCCAGTACTTC. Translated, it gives CASVPNSLETQYF.